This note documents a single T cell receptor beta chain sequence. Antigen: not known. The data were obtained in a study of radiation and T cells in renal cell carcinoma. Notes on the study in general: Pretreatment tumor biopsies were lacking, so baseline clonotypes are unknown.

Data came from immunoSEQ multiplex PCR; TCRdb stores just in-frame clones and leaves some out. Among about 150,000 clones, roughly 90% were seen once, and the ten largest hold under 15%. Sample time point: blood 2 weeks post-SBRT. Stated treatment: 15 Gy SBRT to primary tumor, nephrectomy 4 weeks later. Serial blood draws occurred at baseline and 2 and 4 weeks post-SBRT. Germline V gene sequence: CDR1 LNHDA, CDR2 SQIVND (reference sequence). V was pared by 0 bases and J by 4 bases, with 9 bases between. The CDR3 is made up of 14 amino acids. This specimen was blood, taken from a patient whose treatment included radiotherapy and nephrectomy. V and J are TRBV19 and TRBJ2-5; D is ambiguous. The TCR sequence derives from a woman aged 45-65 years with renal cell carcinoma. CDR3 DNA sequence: TGTGCCAGTAGTATAGAGACCCCGCCAGAGACCCAGTACTTC. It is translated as CASSIETPPETQYF. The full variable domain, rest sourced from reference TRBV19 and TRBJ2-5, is DGGITQSPKYLFRKEGQNVTLSCEQNLNHDAMYWYRQDPGQGLRLIYYSQIVNDFQKGDIAEGYSVSREKKESFPLTVTSAQKNPTAFYLCASSIETPPETQYFGPGTRLLVL.